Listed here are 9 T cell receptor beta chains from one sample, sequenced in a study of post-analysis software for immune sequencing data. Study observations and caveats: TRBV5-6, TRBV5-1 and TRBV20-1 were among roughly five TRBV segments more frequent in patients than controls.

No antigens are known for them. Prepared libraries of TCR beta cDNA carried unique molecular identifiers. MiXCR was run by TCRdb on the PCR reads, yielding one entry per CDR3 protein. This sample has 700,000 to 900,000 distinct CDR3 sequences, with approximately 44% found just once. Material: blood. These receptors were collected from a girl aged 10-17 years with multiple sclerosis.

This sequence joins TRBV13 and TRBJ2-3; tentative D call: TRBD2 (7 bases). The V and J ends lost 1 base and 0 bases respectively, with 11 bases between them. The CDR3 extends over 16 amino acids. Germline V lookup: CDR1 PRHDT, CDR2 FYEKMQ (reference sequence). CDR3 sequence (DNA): TGTGCCAGCAGCTTAGAAGAGGGGGGGAGCACAGATACGCAGTATTTT. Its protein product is CASSLEEGGSTDTQYF.

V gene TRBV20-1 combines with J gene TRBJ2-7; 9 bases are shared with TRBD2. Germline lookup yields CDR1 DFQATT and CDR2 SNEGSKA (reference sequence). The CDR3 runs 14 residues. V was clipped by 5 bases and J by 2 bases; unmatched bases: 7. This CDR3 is CSAAKLAGAYEQYF. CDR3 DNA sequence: TGCAGTGCTGCCAAACTAGCGGGCGCCTACGAGCAGTACTTC.

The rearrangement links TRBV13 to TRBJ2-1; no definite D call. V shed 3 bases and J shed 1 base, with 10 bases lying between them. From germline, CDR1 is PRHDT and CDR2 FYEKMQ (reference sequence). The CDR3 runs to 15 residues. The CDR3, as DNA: TGTGCCAGCAGCTTTAGGCTAGAATCCTACAATGAGCAGTTCTTC. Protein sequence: CASSFRLESYNEQFF.

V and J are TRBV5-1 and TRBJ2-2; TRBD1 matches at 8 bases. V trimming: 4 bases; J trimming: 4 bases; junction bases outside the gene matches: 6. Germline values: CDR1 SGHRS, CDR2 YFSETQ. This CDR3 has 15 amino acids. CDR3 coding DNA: TGCGCCAGCAGCCTGACAGGGGAGGTCACCGGGGAGCTGTTTTTT. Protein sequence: CASSLTGEVTGELFF. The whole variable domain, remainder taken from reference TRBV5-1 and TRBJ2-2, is KAGVTQTPRYLIKTRGQQVTLSCSPISGHRSVSWYQQTPGQGLQFLFEYFSETQRNKGNFPGRFSGRQFSNSRSEMNVSTLELGDSALYLCASSLTGEVTGELFFGEGSRLTVL.

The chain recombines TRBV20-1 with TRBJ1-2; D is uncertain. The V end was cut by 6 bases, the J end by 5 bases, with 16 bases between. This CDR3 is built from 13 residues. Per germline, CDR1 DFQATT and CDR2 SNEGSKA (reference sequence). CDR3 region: CSALPEDLYGYTF. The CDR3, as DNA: TGCAGTGCGCTCCCCGAGGACCTTTATGGCTACACCTTC.

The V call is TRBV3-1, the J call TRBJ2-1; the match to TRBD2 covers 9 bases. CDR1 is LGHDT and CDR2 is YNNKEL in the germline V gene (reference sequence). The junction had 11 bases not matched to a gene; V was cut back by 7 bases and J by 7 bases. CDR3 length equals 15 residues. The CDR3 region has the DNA TGTGCCAGCACCCTTAGCGGGAGACCCGGGAATGAGCAGTTCTTC. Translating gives CASTLSGRPGNEQFF.

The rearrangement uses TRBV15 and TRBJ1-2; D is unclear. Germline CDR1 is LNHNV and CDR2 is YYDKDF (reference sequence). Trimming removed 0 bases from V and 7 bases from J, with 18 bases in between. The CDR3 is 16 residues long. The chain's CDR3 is CATSRDVSVVGLGYTF. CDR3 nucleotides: TGTGCCACCAGCAGAGATGTGTCGGTCGTAGGCCTTGGCTACACCTTC.

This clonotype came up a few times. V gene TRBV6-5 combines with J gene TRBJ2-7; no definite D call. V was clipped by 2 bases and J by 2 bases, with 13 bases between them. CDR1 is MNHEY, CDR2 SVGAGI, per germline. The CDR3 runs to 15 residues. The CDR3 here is CASSYGRSAPYEQYF. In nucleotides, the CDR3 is TGTGCCAGCAGTTACGGGCGGTCTGCCCCCTACGAGCAGTACTTC.

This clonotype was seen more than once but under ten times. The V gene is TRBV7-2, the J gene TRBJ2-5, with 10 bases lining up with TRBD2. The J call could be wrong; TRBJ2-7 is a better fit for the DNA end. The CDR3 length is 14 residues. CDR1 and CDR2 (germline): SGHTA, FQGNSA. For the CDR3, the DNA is TGTGCCAGCAGCCCCAGCGGGAGGGCCGCCGAGCAGTACTTC. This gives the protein CASSPSGRAAEQYF.